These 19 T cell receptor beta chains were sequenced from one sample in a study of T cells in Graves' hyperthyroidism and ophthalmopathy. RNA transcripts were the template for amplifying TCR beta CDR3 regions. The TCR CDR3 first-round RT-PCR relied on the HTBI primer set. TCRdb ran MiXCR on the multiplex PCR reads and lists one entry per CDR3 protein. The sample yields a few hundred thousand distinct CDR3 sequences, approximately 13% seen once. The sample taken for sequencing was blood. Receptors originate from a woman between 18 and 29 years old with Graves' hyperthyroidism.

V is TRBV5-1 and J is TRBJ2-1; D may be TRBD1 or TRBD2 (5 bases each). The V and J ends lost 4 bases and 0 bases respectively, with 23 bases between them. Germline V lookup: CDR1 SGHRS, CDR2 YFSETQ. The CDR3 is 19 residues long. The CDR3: CASSPPGRGWKSSYNEQFF. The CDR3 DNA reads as TGCGCCAGCAGCCCGCCGGGACGGGGCTGGAAGAGCTCCTACAATGAGCAGTTCTTC.

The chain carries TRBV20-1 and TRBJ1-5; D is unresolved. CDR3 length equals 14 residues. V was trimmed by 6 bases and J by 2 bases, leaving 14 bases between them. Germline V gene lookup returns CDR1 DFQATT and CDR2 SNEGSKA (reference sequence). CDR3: CSAAPSRGNQPQHF. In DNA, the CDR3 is TGCAGTGCAGCTCCGTCCCGGGGCAATCAGCCCCAGCATTTT.

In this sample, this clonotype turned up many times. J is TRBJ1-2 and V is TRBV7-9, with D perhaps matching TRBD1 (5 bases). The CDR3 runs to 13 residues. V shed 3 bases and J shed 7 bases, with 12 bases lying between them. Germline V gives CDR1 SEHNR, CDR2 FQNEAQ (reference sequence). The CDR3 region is CASSFLGAPGYTF. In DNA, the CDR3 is TGTGCCAGCAGCTTCCTAGGGGCTCCTGGCTACACCTTC.

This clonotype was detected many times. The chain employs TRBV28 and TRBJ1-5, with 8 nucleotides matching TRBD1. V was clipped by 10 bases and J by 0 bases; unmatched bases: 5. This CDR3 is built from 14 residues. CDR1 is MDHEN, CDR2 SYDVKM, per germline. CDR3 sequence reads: CATNRGNSNQPQHF. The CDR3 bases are TGTGCCACAAACAGGGGGAATAGCAATCAGCCCCAGCATTTT.

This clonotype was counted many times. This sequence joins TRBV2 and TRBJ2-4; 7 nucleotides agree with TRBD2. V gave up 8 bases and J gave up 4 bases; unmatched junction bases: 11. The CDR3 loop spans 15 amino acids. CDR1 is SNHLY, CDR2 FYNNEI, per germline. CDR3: CASGRGLGEKNIQYF. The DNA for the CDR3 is TGTGCCAGCGGGAGGGGTTTAGGGGAGAAAAACATTCAGTACTTC.

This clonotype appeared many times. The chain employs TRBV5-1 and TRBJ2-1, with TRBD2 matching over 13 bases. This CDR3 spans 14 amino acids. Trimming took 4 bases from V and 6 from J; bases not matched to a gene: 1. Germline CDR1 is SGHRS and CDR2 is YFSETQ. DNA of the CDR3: TGCGCCAGCAGCAGGACTAGCGGGAGCAATGAGCAGTTCTTC. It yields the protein CASSRTSGSNEQFF.

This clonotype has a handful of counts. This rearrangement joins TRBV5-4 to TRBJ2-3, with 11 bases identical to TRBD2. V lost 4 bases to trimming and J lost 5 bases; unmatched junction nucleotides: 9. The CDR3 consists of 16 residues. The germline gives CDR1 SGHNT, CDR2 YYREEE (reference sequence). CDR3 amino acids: CASSRNLAGGEDTQYF. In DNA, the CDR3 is TGTGCCAGCAGCCGAAACCTAGCGGGGGGAGAAGATACGCAGTATTTT.

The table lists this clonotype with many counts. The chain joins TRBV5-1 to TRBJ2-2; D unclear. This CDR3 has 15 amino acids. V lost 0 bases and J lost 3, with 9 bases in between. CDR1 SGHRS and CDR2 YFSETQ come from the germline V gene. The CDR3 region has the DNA TGCGCCAGCAGCTTGGACGGGCCTTACACCGGGGAGCTGTTTTTT. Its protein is CASSLDGPYTGELFF.

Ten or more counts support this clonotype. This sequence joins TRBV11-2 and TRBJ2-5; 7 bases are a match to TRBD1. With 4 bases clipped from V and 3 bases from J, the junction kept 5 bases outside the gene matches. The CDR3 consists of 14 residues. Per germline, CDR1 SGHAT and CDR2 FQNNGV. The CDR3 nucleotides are TGTGCCAGCAGCTCCAGCCAGGGGGAAGAGACCCAGTACTTC. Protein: CASSSSQGEETQYF.

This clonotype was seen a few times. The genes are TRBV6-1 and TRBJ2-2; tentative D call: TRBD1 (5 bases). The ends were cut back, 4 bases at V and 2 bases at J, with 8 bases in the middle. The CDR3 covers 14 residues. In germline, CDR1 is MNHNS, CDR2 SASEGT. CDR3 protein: CASSVGVNTGELFF. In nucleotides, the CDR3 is TGTGCCAGCAGTGTAGGGGTTAACACCGGGGAGCTGTTTTTT.

CDR3: CASRPSLGPRTGAIYEQYF. The DNA for the CDR3 is TGTGCCAGCAGGCCCTCGCTCGGACCGCGGACAGGCGCGATCTACGAGCAGTACTTC. This chain uses TRBV6-1 with TRBJ2-7; 7 nucleotides line up with TRBD1. Trimming removed 6 bases from V and 3 bases from J; junction bases left unmatched: 23. This CDR3 is 19 amino acids long. Germline V gene sequence: CDR1 MNHNS, CDR2 SASEGT.

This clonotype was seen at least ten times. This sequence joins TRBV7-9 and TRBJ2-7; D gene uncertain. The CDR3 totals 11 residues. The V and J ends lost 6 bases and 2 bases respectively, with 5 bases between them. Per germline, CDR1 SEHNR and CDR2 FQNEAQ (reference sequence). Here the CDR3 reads CASRGTYEQYF. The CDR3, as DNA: TGTGCCAGCAGGGGAACCTACGAGCAGTACTTC. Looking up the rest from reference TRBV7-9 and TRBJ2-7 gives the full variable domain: DTGVSQNPRHKITKRGQNVTFRCDPISEHNRLYWYRQTLGQGPEFLTYFQNEAQLEKSRLLSDRFSAERPKGSFSTLEIQRTEQGDSAMYLCASRGTYEQYFGPGTRLTVT.

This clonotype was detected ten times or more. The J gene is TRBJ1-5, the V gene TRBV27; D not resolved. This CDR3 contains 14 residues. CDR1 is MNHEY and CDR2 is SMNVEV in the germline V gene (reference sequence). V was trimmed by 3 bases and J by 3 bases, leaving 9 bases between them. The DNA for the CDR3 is TGTGCCAGCAGTTTCAGCAGTTCCAATCAGCCCCAGCATTTT. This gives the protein CASSFSSSNQPQHF.

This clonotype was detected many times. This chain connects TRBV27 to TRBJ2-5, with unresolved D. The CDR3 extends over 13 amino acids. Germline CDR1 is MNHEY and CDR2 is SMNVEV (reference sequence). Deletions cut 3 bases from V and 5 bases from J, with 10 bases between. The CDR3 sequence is CASSFGRRETQYF. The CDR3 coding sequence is TGTGCCAGCAGTTTCGGTAGACGGGAGACCCAGTACTTC.

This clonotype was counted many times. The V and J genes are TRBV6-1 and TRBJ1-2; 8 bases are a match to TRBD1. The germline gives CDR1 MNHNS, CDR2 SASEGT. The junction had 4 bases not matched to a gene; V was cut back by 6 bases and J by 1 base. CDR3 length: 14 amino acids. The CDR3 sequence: CASRGQEINYGYTF. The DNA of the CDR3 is TGTGCCAGCAGGGGACAGGAGATTAACTATGGCTACACCTTC.

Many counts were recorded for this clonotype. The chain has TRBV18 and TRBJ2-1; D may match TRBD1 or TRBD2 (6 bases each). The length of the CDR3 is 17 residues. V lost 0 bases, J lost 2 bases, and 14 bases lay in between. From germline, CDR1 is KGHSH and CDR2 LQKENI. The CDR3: CASSPPGGRIPYNEQFF. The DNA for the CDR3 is TGTGCCAGCTCACCACCGGGGGGCAGGATCCCCTACAATGAGCAGTTCTTC.

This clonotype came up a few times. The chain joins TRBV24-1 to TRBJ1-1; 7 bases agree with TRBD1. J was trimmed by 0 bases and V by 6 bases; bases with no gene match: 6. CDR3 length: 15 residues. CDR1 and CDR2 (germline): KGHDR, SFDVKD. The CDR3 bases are TGTGCCACCAGTAAATCCGGGACAGTGAACACTGAAGCTTTCTTT. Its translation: CATSKSGTVNTEAFF.

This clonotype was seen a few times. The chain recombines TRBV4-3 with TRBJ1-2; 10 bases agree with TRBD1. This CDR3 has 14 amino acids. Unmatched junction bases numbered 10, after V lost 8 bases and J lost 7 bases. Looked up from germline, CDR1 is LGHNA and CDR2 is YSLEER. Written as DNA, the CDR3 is TGCGCCAGCGCCACCGGGACAGGGGTCTCTGGCTACACCTTC. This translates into CASATGTGVSGYTF.

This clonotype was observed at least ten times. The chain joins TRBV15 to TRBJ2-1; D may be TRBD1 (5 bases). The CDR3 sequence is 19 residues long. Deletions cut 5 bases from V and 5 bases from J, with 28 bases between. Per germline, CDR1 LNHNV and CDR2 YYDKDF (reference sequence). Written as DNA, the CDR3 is TGTGCCACCAGCCGTGGAAAAGCGCGAATCCCCTGGGGCCACAATGAGCAGTTCTTC. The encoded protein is CATSRGKARIPWGHNEQFF.